What follows are 28 T cell receptor beta chains derived from one specimen sequenced in a study of blood T cell repertoires in COVID-19. Some clones are missing from TCRdb's copy, which holds only in-frame ones; the method was immunoSEQ multiplex PCR. Found here are about 210,000 clones, about 89% of them singletons; the top ten hold around 4.8%. Sequencing was carried out using peripheral blood. Receptors originate from a woman between 35 and 50 years old with acute or convalescent COVID-19.

V is TRBV5-4 and J is TRBJ1-4; tentative D call: TRBD1 (5 bases). V was shortened by 4 bases and J by 7 bases, with 17 bases between the two germline ends. This CDR3 comprises 15 residues. The germline V gene has CDR1 SGHNT and CDR2 YYREEE (reference sequence). The CDR3 coding sequence is TGTGCCAGCAGCGTCGGAGGGGTTAGGGGTGAAAAACTGTTTTTT. Translated, it gives CASSVGGVRGEKLFF.

The chain recombines TRBV18 with TRBJ1-6; D possibly corresponds to TRBD1 (6 bases). The V end was cut by 6 bases, the J end by 7 bases, with 16 bases between. The CDR3 extends over 15 amino acids. Germline values: CDR1 KGHSH, CDR2 LQKENI. The CDR3 reads CASSPRTDPNSPLHF. The CDR3 bases are TGTGCCAGCTCCCCTCGGACAGATCCCAATTCACCCCTCCACTTT.

V usage is TRBV29-1 and J usage is TRBJ1-5, with TRBD1 identical over 9 bases. The CDR3 runs to 12 residues. Trimming cost V 5 bases and J 7 bases; bases outside gene matches: 3. The germline gives CDR1 SQVTM, CDR2 ANQGSEA. Here the CDR3 DNA reads TGCAGCGTTAGGACAGGGGTACAGCCCCAGCATTTT. Translation: CSVRTGVQPQHF.

The V gene is TRBV11-2, the J gene TRBJ2-7; maybe TRBD1 (6 bases). V gave up 1 base and J gave up 1 base, with 11 bases separating them. Germline V gene lookup returns CDR1 SGHAT and CDR2 FQNNGV. The CDR3 is made up of 15 amino acids. In nucleotides, the CDR3 is TGTGCCAGCAGCTTAGGGGGGCAGGGGTCCTACGAGCAGTACGTC. Its translation: CASSLGGQGSYEQYV.

The genes are TRBV6-5 and TRBJ1-2; no definite D call. The CDR3 is 15 amino acids. The germline V gene encodes CDR1 MNHEY and CDR2 SVGAGI. Trimming cost V 0 bases and J 2 bases, with 10 bases left between them. CDR3 sequence: CASSYSAVRNYGYTF. As DNA, the CDR3 is TGTGCCAGCAGTTACTCGGCGGTTAGGAACTATGGCTACACCTTC.

On this clone: Its ends do not fully match the called genes, so a read error is possible. This rearrangement joins TRBV28 to TRBJ1-5; D is perhaps TRBD1 (5 bases). Germline V lookup: CDR1 MDHEN, CDR2 SYDVKM. The CDR3 spans 14 residues. DNA for the CDR3: TGTGCCAGCAGCTTATCCAGACAGAATCAGCCCCAGCATTTT. Amino acids: CASSLSRQNQPQHF.

CDR3 coding DNA: TGTGCCAGCAGTTGGGCCACCCTTCTTTGGCCCCAGCATTTT. It translates to CASSWATLLWPQHF. This chain connects TRBV2 to TRBJ1-5; no reliable D call. The germline CDR1 and CDR2 sequences are SNHLY and FYNNEI. V lost 5 bases to trimming and J lost 9 bases, with 17 bases between them. The CDR3 length is 14 residues.

This clone showed up many times. The rearrangement uses TRBV2 and TRBJ2-2; 10 bases fit TRBD1. This CDR3 region has 12 residues. V lost 11 bases, J lost 7 bases, and 4 bases stayed unmatched. Germline V gene lookup returns CDR1 SNHLY and CDR2 FYNNEI. DNA for the CDR3: TGTGCCTCCGGGACAGGGGTCGGGGAGCTGTTTTTT. Translation: CASGTGVGELFF.

J is TRBJ2-1 and V is TRBV9; 8 bases are shared with TRBD2. CDR3 length: 15 residues. The V gene end was trimmed by 4 bases and the J gene end by 4 bases; junction bases not matched to a gene: 7. Per the germline V gene, CDR1 is SGDLS and CDR2 is YYNGEE. The CDR3 DNA follows: TGTGCCAGCAGCCCTCTTAGCGGGGCGTACAATGAGCAGTTCTTC. Its translation is CASSPLSGAYNEQFF.

This chain connects TRBV5-1 to TRBJ1-4; 7 bases line up with TRBD1. CDR3 length: 15 amino acids. The J segment lost 8 bases and the V segment lost 5 bases, leaving 12 bases of the junction unmatched. Germline CDR1 SGHRS, CDR2 YFSETQ. CDR3 sequence (DNA): TGCGCCAGCAGAACGGGACAGCCCTTCGGGGAAAAACTGTTTTTT. The encoded protein is CASRTGQPFGEKLFF. Based on the CDR3 plus reference TRBV5-1 and TRBJ1-4, the full variable domain is KAGVTQTPRYLIKTRGQQVTLSCSPISGHRSVSWYQQTPGQGLQFLFEYFSETQRNKGNFPGRFSGRQFSNSRSEMNVSTLELGDSALYLCASRTGQPFGEKLFFGSGTQLSVL.

The V and J genes are TRBV18 and TRBJ1-2; no clear D. Trimming shortened V by 1 base and J by 3 bases, and 9 bases separated the two germline ends. Germline CDR1 and CDR2: KGHSH and LQKENI. This CDR3 is built from 14 residues. CDR3 bases: TGTGCCAGCTCACCACGCAACACAGACTATGGCTACACCTTC. Protein sequence: CASSPRNTDYGYTF.

The chain has TRBV20-1 and TRBJ2-1, with D uncertain. The V gene's germline CDR1 is DFQATT and CDR2 SNEGSKA (reference sequence). The CDR3 is 11 residues long. The V gene lost 5 bases and the J gene lost 8 bases, with 10 bases spanning the gap. CDR3 nucleotides: TGCAGTGCTCCATTTGGGCATGAGCAGTTCTTC. Translation: CSAPFGHEQFF.

This clone has just a few counts. The chain couples TRBV4-1 to TRBJ1-1, with 7 nucleotides matching TRBD1. The V gene's germline CDR1 is MGHRA and CDR2 YSYEKL. V dropped 3 bases and J dropped 2; count of bases not matched to a gene: 15. CDR3 length: 18 residues. In DNA, the CDR3 is TGCGCCAGCAGCCAGTCGACCCGGACAGGTTTAAGCAACACTGAAGCTTTCTTT. This translates into CASSQSTRTGLSNTEAFF.

The chain is built from TRBV4-1 and TRBJ1-5; D gene uncertain. Germline CDR1 MGHRA, CDR2 YSYEKL. This CDR3 has 14 residues. Trimming stripped 4 bases from V and 2 bases from J, with 9 bases between. The CDR3 sequence: CASSRGEGNQPQHF. CDR3 nucleotides: TGCGCCAGCAGCCGCGGTGAGGGCAATCAGCCCCAGCATTTT.

This sequence joins TRBV7-8 and TRBJ1-2; TRBD1 might be the D (6 bases). CDR3 size: 16 residues. Trimming left V 3 bases short and J 4 bases short, with 18 bases between. The V gene's germline CDR1 is SGHVS and CDR2 FQNEAQ. This chain's CDR3 is CASSFIQGKGLYGYTF. CDR3 DNA sequence: TGTGCCAGCAGCTTCATACAGGGAAAAGGACTCTATGGCTACACCTTC.

The chain is built from TRBV28 and TRBJ1-1, with a possible D match to TRBD1 (6 bases). The CDR3 runs 14 residues. Germline V CDR1 and CDR2: MDHEN, SYDVKM. Deletions cut 6 bases from V and 6 bases from J, with 17 bases between. The CDR3 protein is CASRATTGYAEAFF. The CDR3 region has the DNA TGTGCCAGCAGGGCTACAACAGGGTACGCTGAAGCTTTCTTT.

Only one count was recorded for this clone. V usage is TRBV9 and J usage is TRBJ1-4; no reliable D call. There are 14 residues in the CDR3. Germline values: CDR1 SGDLS, CDR2 YYNGEE. V was clipped by 0 bases and J by 4 bases, with 7 bases between them. The CDR3 DNA reads TGTGCCAGCAGCGTAGCACAGATTAATGAAAAACTGTTTTTT. This sequence encodes CASSVAQINEKLFF.

The chain carries TRBV6-6 and TRBJ1-1; possibly TRBD1 for D (5 bases). The CDR3 is 14 residues long. The ends were cut back, 7 bases at V and 8 bases at J, with 20 bases in the middle. Germline loops: CDR1 MNHNY, CDR2 SVGAGI (reference sequence). The CDR3 spells CASTPARGSGEAFF. The CDR3, as DNA: TGTGCCAGCACCCCCGCACGGGGGTCGGGAGAAGCTTTCTTT.

The chain carries TRBV5-1 and TRBJ2-5; D is ambiguous. Germline CDR1 SGHRS, CDR2 YFSETQ. V was clipped by 4 bases and J by 5 bases, with 12 bases between them. The CDR3 has 13 amino acids. The CDR3 DNA reads TGCGCCAGCAGCGACGCAACGCGGGAGACCCAGTACTTC. This translates into CASSDATRETQYF.

J is TRBJ1-2 and V is TRBV6-4; tentative D call: TRBD1 (5 bases). The CDR3 has 15 residues. Trimming took 6 bases from V and 6 from J, leaving 20 bases between them. Germline CDR1 and CDR2: MRHNA and SNTAGT. CDR3 loop: CASRPLGRGYDGYTF. DNA for the CDR3: TGTGCCAGCAGGCCCTTGGGACGGGGGTACGATGGCTACACCTTC.

This sequence joins TRBV18 and TRBJ1-1, with D possibly being TRBD1 (5 bases). Germline V gene sequence: CDR1 KGHSH, CDR2 LQKENI. The CDR3 has 13 residues. With 3 bases removed from V and 7 bases from J, the gap between germline ends came to 12 bases. CDR3 nucleotide sequence: TGTGCCAGCTCACCTTTAGGGGCGGATGAAGCTTTCTTT. Amino acids: CASSPLGADEAFF.

CDR3 in amino acids: CASKRTANTEAFF. CDR3 in DNA: TGTGCCAGCAAACGGACAGCGAACACTGAAGCTTTCTTT. The chain has TRBV2 and TRBJ1-1; TRBD1 might be the D (6 bases). CDR1 SNHLY and CDR2 FYNNEI come from the germline V gene. Trimming shortened V by 7 bases and J by 1 base, and 10 bases separated the two germline ends. The CDR3 has 13 amino acids.

The chain combines TRBV11-2 with TRBJ2-5; a possible D gene is TRBD1 (6 bases). Trimming shortened V by 5 bases and J by 5 bases, and 18 bases separated the two germline ends. The CDR3 sequence is 15 residues long. CDR1 and CDR2 from the germline V gene are SGHAT and FQNNGV. Written as DNA, the CDR3 is TGTGCCAGCAGCATCCAGGGGCTTTGGGGGGAGACCCAGTACTTC. Translation gives CASSIQGLWGETQYF.

V gene TRBV10-3 combines with J gene TRBJ2-7, with TRBD1 as a possible D gene (5 bases). V was cut by 6 bases and J by 5 bases, with 11 bases left in between. The CDR3 length is 12 residues. CDR1 is ENHRY and CDR2 is SYGVKD in the germline V gene. The CDR3, as DNA: TGTGCCATCAGCCCCGCAGGGAACGAGCAGTACGTC. It translates to CAISPAGNEQYV.

The chain uses TRBV2 and TRBJ1-2; a possible D gene is TRBD1 (6 bases). Looked up from germline, CDR1 is SNHLY and CDR2 is FYNNEI. V shed 5 bases and J shed 5 bases, with 24 bases lying between them. This CDR3 contains 17 residues. CDR3 sequence reads: CASSPDRKLTIGYGYTF. In DNA, the CDR3 is TGTGCCAGCAGTCCCGACAGGAAACTAACAATAGGGTATGGCTACACCTTC.

The chain combines TRBV5-1 with TRBJ1-2; TRBD1 agrees at 9 bases. V trimming: 0 bases; J trimming: 4 bases; junction bases outside the gene matches: 1. Germline V lookup: CDR1 SGHRS, CDR2 YFSETQ. CDR3 size: 14 residues. For the CDR3, the DNA is TGCGCCAGCAGCTTGGGACAGGGGGGCTATGGCTACACCTTC. As protein: CASSLGQGGYGYTF.

The V and J genes are TRBV6-1 and TRBJ2-2, with a tentative D call TRBD2 (6 bases). The CDR3 length is 15 residues. Trimming removed 0 bases from V and 7 bases from J, with 12 bases in between. Per the germline V gene, CDR1 is MNHNS and CDR2 is SASEGT. The CDR3 region has the DNA TGTGCCAGCAGTGAAGCTACTCGGGGGAGCGGGGAGCTGTTTTTT. Residues: CASSEATRGSGELFF.

The chain has TRBV28 and TRBJ1-2; TRBD1 is a possible D gene (5 bases). This CDR3 spans 13 amino acids. V dropped 6 bases and J dropped 3 bases, with 11 bases sitting between them. Germline V lookup: CDR1 MDHEN, CDR2 SYDVKM. CDR3 DNA: TGTGCCAGCAGACCAGGGATACACTATGGCTACACCTTC. Its translation is CASRPGIHYGYTF.